Reported below is one T cell receptor beta chain. The antigen is undetermined. V was pared by 0 bases and J by 7 bases, with 10 bases of the junction left unmatched. Germline V gene data show CDR1 as MNHNY and CDR2 as SVGAGI (reference sequence). This CDR3 is built from 16 residues. The data were produced by immunoSEQ multiplex PCR, yet TCRdb's version contains in-frame clones alone and is incomplete. The sample has approximately 50,000 clones, about 87% seen once. The source of the sample is a study of T cell responses to AZD1222 COVID-19 vaccine. Study summary: Pooling of second doses given at about 4 or about 12 weeks was done.

Study outcomes and limitations: CD4 TCRs covered the whole spike, strongest at regions 160-218 and 743-854. Only a handful of AZD1222 recipients were seropositive at baseline. The study sampled repertoires only after the peak T cell response.

The sequence was collected from an adult in good health. This specimen consisted of peripheral blood, obtained on day 0 of AZD1222 vaccination. The chain uses TRBV6-6 and TRBJ2-7, with 9 bases lining up with TRBD1. CDR3 in amino acids: CASSYSPGQGSGEQYF. In DNA form, the CDR3 reads TGTGCCAGCAGTTACTCGCCGGGACAGGGTTCGGGTGAGCAGTACTTC.